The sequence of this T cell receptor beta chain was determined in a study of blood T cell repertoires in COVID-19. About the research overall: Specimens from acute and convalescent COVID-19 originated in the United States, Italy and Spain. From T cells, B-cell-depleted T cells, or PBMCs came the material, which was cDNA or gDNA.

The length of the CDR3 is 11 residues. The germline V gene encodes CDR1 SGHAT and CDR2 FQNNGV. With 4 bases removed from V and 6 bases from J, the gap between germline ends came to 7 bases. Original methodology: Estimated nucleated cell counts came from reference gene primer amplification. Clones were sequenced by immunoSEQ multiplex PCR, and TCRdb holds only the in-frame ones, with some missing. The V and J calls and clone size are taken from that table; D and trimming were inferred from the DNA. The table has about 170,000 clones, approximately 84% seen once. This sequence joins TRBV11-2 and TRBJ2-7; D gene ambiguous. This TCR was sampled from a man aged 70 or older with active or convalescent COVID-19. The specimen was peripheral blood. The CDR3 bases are TGTGCCAGCAGCTCGGTTGGCGAGCAGTACTTC. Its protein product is CASSSVGEQYF.